Below, one TCR beta chain is given with its context. The antigen remains unidentified. V lost 1 base and J lost 0; bases outside the gene matches: 4. The length of the CDR3 is 17 residues. The germline CDR1 and CDR2 sequences are SEHNR and FQNEAQ (reference sequence). The record originates from a study of long-term antiretroviral therapy in people with HIV. Whole-study findings and limits: From the mid-2000s to the late 2010s, blood was obtained, possibly while participants received older ART regimens. Pre-ART clonal expansion yielded clones that dominated the repertoire at all time points.

Sequencing used immunoSEQ v3.0 at survey level. TCRdb keeps only in-frame clones here, not all; method: immunoSEQ multiplex PCR. Among roughly 16,000 clones listed, less than 95% were seen once. The source material was unsorted PBMCs, sampled roughly 6.8 years after starting antiretroviral therapy. This clonotype was sampled from a woman in her forties or fifties with HIV. The chain couples TRBV7-9 to TRBJ1-3; 9 bases map to TRBD1. The DNA for the CDR3 is TGTGCCAGCAGCTTAGAACAGGGGGCAAACTCTGGAAACACCATATATTTT. It yields the protein CASSLEQGANSGNTIYF.